Below are 29 T cell receptor beta chains sequenced from a single sample in a study of blood T cell repertoires in COVID-19. The method was immunoSEQ multiplex PCR; TCRdb's version includes in-frame clones alone and lacks a portion of them. In the table there are some 250,000 clones, approximately 82% of which are singletons. What was sequenced was PBMCs or T cells enriched from blood (not recorded which). The receptors were gathered from a man aged 35 to 55 who had recovered from COVID-19.

V gene TRBV28 combines with J gene TRBJ1-3; D gene unclear. V lost 4 bases to trimming and J lost 3 bases, with 7 bases between them. The V gene's germline CDR1 is MDHEN and CDR2 SYDVKM. The CDR3 is 13 amino acids. The chain's CDR3 is CASSWHYGNTIYF. As DNA, the CDR3 is TGTGCCAGCAGTTGGCACTATGGAAACACCATATATTTT.

This rearrangement joins TRBV18 to TRBJ1-2, with 8 bases lining up with TRBD1. Looked up from germline, CDR1 is KGHSH and CDR2 is LQKENI. J gave up 4 bases and V 6 bases, and 19 bases lay outside the gene matches. The CDR3 consists of 18 residues. The CDR3 DNA is TGTGCCAGCTCGCCCGGGACAGGAGGCTCGGGCACTATCTATGGCTACACCTTC. Amino acid sequence: CASSPGTGGSGTIYGYTF.

This clone showed up many times. The rearrangement links TRBV6-4 to TRBJ2-2, with 7 bases matching TRBD2. The germline V gene encodes CDR1 MRHNA and CDR2 SNTAGT. The CDR3 loop spans 15 amino acids. Trimming took 5 bases from V and 5 from J; bases not matched to a gene: 8. CDR3 DNA sequence: TGTGCCAGCAGTCCGGGAGGTGGCGTAACCGGGGAGCTGTTTTTT. It specifies CASSPGGGVTGELFF.

The rearrangement links TRBV7-9 to TRBJ2-1; TRBD2 aligns across 10 bases. The CDR3 contains 16 residues. V lost 2 bases to trimming and J lost 8 bases; unmatched junction nucleotides: 9. The germline V gene has CDR1 SEHNR and CDR2 FQNEAQ (reference sequence). CDR3 DNA sequence: TGTGCCAGCAGCTTAAGCCTAGCGGGAGTCTTAGATGAGCAGTTCTTC. Translating gives CASSLSLAGVLDEQFF.

The V call is TRBV27, the J call TRBJ2-2; D is perhaps TRBD1 (5 bases). The CDR3 is 14 amino acids. Germline CDR1 is MNHEY and CDR2 is SMNVEV (reference sequence). V lost 7 bases to trimming and J lost 6 bases, with 15 bases between them. The CDR3 loop is CASMGLGKAGELFF. In nucleotides, the CDR3 is TGTGCCAGCATGGGGCTGGGAAAGGCCGGGGAGCTGTTTTTT.

The CDR3 loop is CASSSDTDNYGYTF. The CDR3 DNA sequence: TGTGCCAGCAGTTCGGACACAGATAACTATGGCTACACCTTC. The rearrangement uses TRBV6-5 and TRBJ1-2; possible D gene TRBD1, 5 bases. In germline, CDR1 is MNHEY, CDR2 SVGAGI. This CDR3 spans 14 amino acids. V lost 4 bases and J 1 base, leaving 10 bases between the germline ends.

V and J are TRBV6-5 and TRBJ1-1; TRBD1 matches 7 bases. The CDR3 runs 15 residues. Germline assignment: CDR1 MNHEY and CDR2 SVGAGI. The J segment lost 2 bases and the V segment lost 2 bases, leaving 5 bases of the junction unmatched. The CDR3 here is CASSYPGQANTEAFF. The CDR3 region has the DNA TGTGCCAGCAGTTACCCAGGACAGGCAAACACTGAAGCTTTCTTT.

This sequence joins TRBV28 and TRBJ2-7; TRBD1 is a possible D gene (5 bases). V was clipped by 0 bases and J by 7 bases, with 10 bases between them. There are 13 residues in the CDR3. Germline CDR1 is MDHEN and CDR2 is SYDVKM. CDR3 amino acids: CASSLWQGGEQYF. In DNA, the CDR3 is TGTGCCAGCAGTTTATGGCAGGGCGGAGAGCAGTACTTC.

This chain uses TRBV19 with TRBJ1-6, with 8 bases matching TRBD1. Losses at the gene ends were 8 bases for V and 7 bases for J; bases not matched to a gene: 7. From germline, CDR1 is LNHDA and CDR2 SQIVND (reference sequence). The CDR3 extends over 14 amino acids. The CDR3 loop reads CASSPDRENSPLHF. The CDR3 bases are TGTGCCAGTTCTCCGGACAGGGAAAATTCACCCCTCCACTTT.

The chain employs TRBV7-8 and TRBJ2-1; D not certain. The germline V and J ends were trimmed by 5 bases and 4 bases, with 9 bases remaining between them. This CDR3 is built from 13 residues. Looked up from germline, CDR1 is SGHVS and CDR2 is FQNEAQ. The CDR3 DNA is TGTGCCAGCAGCCGCAGGAAGTACAATGAGCAGTTCTTC. This codes for CASSRRKYNEQFF.

The V gene is TRBV6-5, the J gene TRBJ2-1, with a tentative D call TRBD1 (6 bases). Trimming stripped 8 bases from V and 3 bases from J, with 17 bases between. The CDR3 extends over 15 amino acids. Germline V CDR1 and CDR2: MNHEY, SVGAGI. This CDR3 is CASLERGTNYNEQFF. The CDR3 region has the DNA TGTGCCAGCTTAGAGAGAGGGACAAACTACAATGAGCAGTTCTTC.

The chain carries TRBV9 and TRBJ1-6; 7 bases are shared with TRBD1. Germline CDR1 SGDLS, CDR2 YYNGEE. The CDR3 contains 12 residues. Trimming removed 7 bases from V and 7 bases from J; junction bases left unmatched: 2. In DNA form, the CDR3 reads TGTGCCAGCGGGACAGCCAATTCACCCCTCCACTTT. Its protein product is CASGTANSPLHF.

This clone showed up just a few times. The chain is built from TRBV7-2 and TRBJ2-2; 7 nucleotides match TRBD2. Losses at the gene ends were 7 bases for V and 4 bases for J; bases not matched to a gene: 9. Germline lookup yields CDR1 SGHTA and CDR2 FQGNSA. The CDR3 loop spans 15 amino acids. The CDR3 nucleotides read TGTGCCAGCACAAGGCAGGGAGGGGTCACCGGGGAGCTGTTTTTT. Translated, it gives CASTRQGGVTGELFF. Full variable domain (missing parts from reference TRBV7-2 and TRBJ2-2): GAGVSQSPSNKVTEKGKDVELRCDPISGHTALYWYRQSLGQGLEFLIYFQGNSAPDKSGLPSDRFSAERTGGSVSTLTIQRTQQEDSAVYLCASTRQGGVTGELFFGEGSRLTVL.

This chain joins TRBV11-1 and TRBJ1-1; TRBD1 matches 9 bases. This CDR3 has 15 amino acids. CDR1 is SGHAT, CDR2 FQDESV, per germline (reference sequence). The V and J ends lost 5 bases and 6 bases, in that order; junction bases with no gene match: 10. CDR3 sequence reads: CASSIAGTGRPEAFF. The CDR3 bases are TGTGCCAGCAGCATCGCCGGGACAGGGCGGCCTGAAGCTTTCTTT.

This clone is a singleton in its sample. J is TRBJ1-1 and V is TRBV4-3, with D perhaps TRBD1 (6 bases). This CDR3 is 17 amino acids long. From germline, CDR1 is LGHNA and CDR2 YSLEER. V was cut by 4 bases and J by 0 bases, with 18 bases left in between. The DNA for the CDR3 is TGCGCCAGCAGCCGCCCCGCCAGGGGAGCTCTGAACACTGAAGCTTTCTTT. Protein sequence: CASSRPARGALNTEAFF.

The chain carries TRBV30 and TRBJ2-7; TRBD1 matches 10 bases. The length of the CDR3 is 15 residues. Germline CDR1 reads GTSNPN; CDR2 reads SVGIG (reference sequence). J lost 4 bases, V lost 0 bases, and 6 bases had no gene match. The CDR3 nucleotides read TGTGCCTGGAGTGTCCCGGACAGGGGGTCGTACGAGCAGTACTTC. Protein product: CAWSVPDRGSYEQYF.

Here the CDR3 reads CASSHLGGNIQYF. The CDR3 bases are TGTGCCAGCAGCCATTTAGGAGGAAACATTCAGTACTTC. The rearrangement links TRBV3-1 (or the pseudogene TRBV3-2) to TRBJ2-4; possible D gene TRBD2, 5 bases. The CDR3 has 13 residues. The germline V and J ends were trimmed by 3 bases and 6 bases, with 9 bases remaining between them. Per the germline V gene, CDR1 is LGHDT and CDR2 is YNNKEL (reference sequence).

The chain employs TRBV19 and TRBJ2-2; 8 bases line up with TRBD1. This CDR3 is 17 amino acids long. The germline CDR1 and CDR2 sequences are LNHDA and SQIVND (reference sequence). J was trimmed by 3 bases and V by 2 bases; bases with no gene match: 8. The CDR3 here is CASSILGQGADTGELFF. The CDR3 nucleotides are TGTGCCAGTAGTATATTGGGGCAGGGGGCCGACACCGGGGAGCTGTTTTTT.

The chain recombines TRBV12-3 or TRBV12-4 with TRBJ2-1, with no clear D. CDR3 length: 13 residues. Trimming took 2 bases from V and 9 from J, leaving 11 bases between them. CDR3: CASSLNEEIEQFF. The DNA for the CDR3 is TGTGCCAGCAGTTTAAATGAGGAAATTGAGCAGTTCTTC.

This clone has a handful of counts. The same CDR3 also results from other DNA sequences found in this sample. This sequence joins TRBV5-1 and TRBJ2-3, with 8 bases lining up with TRBD2. This CDR3 region has 14 residues. Germline V lookup: CDR1 SGHRS, CDR2 YFSETQ. The ends lost 6 bases at V and 0 bases at J; junction bases unmatched: 3. In nucleotides, the CDR3 is TGCGCCAGCAATCGGGGGGGAAGCACAGATACGCAGTATTTT. Protein sequence: CASNRGGSTDTQYF.

The V and J genes are TRBV5-1 and TRBJ1-1, with 8 bases that match TRBD1. Germline CDR1 reads SGHRS; CDR2 reads YFSETQ. The V segment lost 1 base and the J segment 5 bases; nucleotides outside the gene matches: 7. This CDR3 region has 15 residues. CDR3 region: CASSLLGQGETEAFF. The DNA of the CDR3 is TGCGCCAGCAGCTTGTTAGGACAGGGCGAGACTGAAGCTTTCTTT.

A single count supports this clone. The chain links TRBV15 to TRBJ1-4, with D possibly matching TRBD1 (6 bases). Between the trimmed V and J ends, which lost 1 base and 8 bases, there was a span of 14 bases. Looked up from germline, CDR1 is LNHNV and CDR2 is YYDKDF (reference sequence). This CDR3 comprises 15 residues. The CDR3 nucleotides are TGTGCCACCAGCAGAGGGGGGCAGGGGAGAGAAAAACTGTTTTTT. Amino acids: CATSRGGQGREKLFF. Drawing the rest from reference TRBV15 and TRBJ1-4, the complete variable domain is DAMVIQNPRYQVTQFGKPVTLSCSQTLNHNVMYWYQQKSSQAPKLLFHYYDKDFNNEADTPDNFQSRRPNTSFCFLDIRSPGLGDTAMYLCATSRGGQGREKLFFGSGTQLSVL.

V usage is TRBV18 and J usage is TRBJ1-1, with D tentatively TRBD1 (6 bases). V was clipped by 3 bases and J by 4 bases, with 21 bases between them. The CDR3 covers 17 residues. Germline CDR1 and CDR2: KGHSH and LQKENI. CDR3 sequence: CASSPYAGDGVGTEAFF. The CDR3 region has the DNA TGTGCCAGCTCACCCTACGCAGGGGACGGGGTGGGCACTGAAGCTTTCTTT.

The CDR3 nucleotides are TGTGCCAGCAGTTTAGGGTGGCGGGGCAAAGCTAACTATGGCTACACCTTC. This encodes CASSLGWRGKANYGYTF. This rearrangement joins TRBV28 to TRBJ1-2; tentative D call: TRBD1 (5 bases). The V gene's germline CDR1 is MDHEN and CDR2 SYDVKM. This CDR3 has 17 amino acids. V lost 2 bases, J lost 0 bases, and 16 bases lay in between.

The V gene is TRBV2, the J gene TRBJ1-5; TRBD1 aligns across 8 bases. The CDR3 spans 12 residues. The germline V gene has CDR1 SNHLY and CDR2 FYNNEI. The V segment lost 11 bases and the J segment 7 bases; nucleotides outside the gene matches: 7. The CDR3 DNA reads TGTGCCTGCGGACAGGGTATCCAGCCCCAGCATTTT. Protein sequence: CACGQGIQPQHF.

CDR3 region: CASSTGQALANVLTF. The CDR3 region has the DNA TGTGCCAGTAGTACGGGACAGGCTTTGGCCAACGTCCTGACTTTC. The genes are TRBV19 and TRBJ2-6; 8 bases are a match to TRBD1. From germline, CDR1 is LNHDA and CDR2 SQIVND (reference sequence). The trim removed 4 bases at V and 6 bases at J, leaving 5 bases unmatched. CDR3 length equals 15 residues.

This clone was counted only a few times. The V gene is TRBV28, the J gene TRBJ1-3; D call uncertain. CDR1 is MDHEN and CDR2 is SYDVKM in the germline V gene. V shed 6 bases and J shed 0 bases, with 6 bases lying between them. The CDR3 sequence is 13 residues long. CDR3 protein: CASRRSSGNTIYF. The CDR3, as DNA: TGTGCCAGCAGACGTAGCTCTGGAAACACCATATATTTT.

The chain employs TRBV3-1 (or the pseudogene TRBV3-2) and TRBJ2-6; tentatively, D is TRBD2 (6 bases). V was shortened by 3 bases and J by 7 bases, with 10 bases between the two germline ends. Germline-derived CDR1 and CDR2 are LGHDT and YNNKEL (reference sequence). The CDR3 has 14 amino acids. In DNA, the CDR3 is TGTGCCAGCAGCCACGGGACTTCTGCCAACGTCCTGACTTTC. Its translation: CASSHGTSANVLTF.

The sample holds a few counts of this clone. In the same sample, other DNA sequences code for this CDR3. The genes are TRBV29-1 and TRBJ2-1; no clear D gene. The CDR3 spans 11 residues. The germline V and J ends were trimmed by 6 bases and 8 bases, with 11 bases remaining between them. Germline CDR1 reads SQVTM; CDR2 reads ANQGSEA. CDR3 amino acids: CSVAGLDEQFF. CDR3 coding DNA: TGCAGCGTAGCCGGTTTGGATGAGCAGTTCTTC.